The present entry profiles one T cell receptor (beta chain) with its context. Its antigen is still unknown. CDR1 and CDR2 (germline): SQVTM, ANQGSEA. This CDR3 comprises 11 residues. UMIs that included a 6-nucleotide sample barcode were added by template switching, which took place during cDNA synthesis. Two nested PCRs, of roughly 16 and 10 cycles, processed TCRalpha and TCRbeta cDNA. TCRdb reprocessed the 5' RACE reads, keeping one entry per CDR3 protein, no DNA. Listed are more than 75,000 distinct CDR3 sequences; less than 8% falls within the top ten. The data are from a study of monozygotic twins with inflammatory bowel disease. Whole-study findings and limits: Variability may have been added to patient repertoires by differing immunosuppressive treatments. IBD patients shared fewer clonotypes with others than healthy twins, especially with disease activity.

The material sequenced was blood. The receptor was isolated from a human donor with ulcerative colitis or Crohn's disease, or a healthy co-twin of an affected twin (not recorded which). This chain links TRBV29-1 with TRBJ2-7. The CDR3 region is CSVGDLYEQYF.